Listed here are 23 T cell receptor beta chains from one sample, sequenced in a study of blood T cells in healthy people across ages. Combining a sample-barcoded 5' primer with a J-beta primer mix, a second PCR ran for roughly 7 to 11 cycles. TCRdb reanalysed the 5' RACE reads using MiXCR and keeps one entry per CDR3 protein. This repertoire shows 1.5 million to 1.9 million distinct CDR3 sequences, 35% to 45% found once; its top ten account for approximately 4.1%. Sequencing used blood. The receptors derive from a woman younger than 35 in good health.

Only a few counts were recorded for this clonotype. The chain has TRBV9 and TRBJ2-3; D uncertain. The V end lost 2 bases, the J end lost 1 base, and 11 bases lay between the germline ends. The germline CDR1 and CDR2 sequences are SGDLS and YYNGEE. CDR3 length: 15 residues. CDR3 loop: CASSVIGVGTDTQYF. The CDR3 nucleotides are TGTGCCAGCAGCGTTATTGGGGTTGGCACAGATACGCAGTATTTT.

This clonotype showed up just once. The CDR3 is CASSPQPGGAAYNEQFF. The CDR3 DNA reads as TGTGCCAGCAGCCCCCAACCGGGCGGGGCAGCCTACAATGAGCAGTTCTTC. The chain employs TRBV4-2 and TRBJ2-1; tentative D call: TRBD2 (6 bases). CDR3 length equals 17 residues. V shed 4 bases and J shed 2 bases, with 18 bases lying between them. Germline loops: CDR1 LGHNA, CDR2 YNFKEQ.

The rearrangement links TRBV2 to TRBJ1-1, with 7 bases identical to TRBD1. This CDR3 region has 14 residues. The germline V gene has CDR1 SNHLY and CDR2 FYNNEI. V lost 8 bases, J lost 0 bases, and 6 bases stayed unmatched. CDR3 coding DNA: TGTGCCAGCCAAAACAGGGGAATGAACACTGAAGCTTTCTTT. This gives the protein CASQNRGMNTEAFF.

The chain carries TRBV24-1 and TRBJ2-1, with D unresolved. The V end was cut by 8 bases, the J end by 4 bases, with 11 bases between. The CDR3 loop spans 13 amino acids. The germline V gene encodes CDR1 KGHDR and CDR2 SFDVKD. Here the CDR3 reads CATKESEYNEQFF. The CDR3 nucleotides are TGTGCCACCAAGGAATCGGAGTACAATGAGCAGTTCTTC.

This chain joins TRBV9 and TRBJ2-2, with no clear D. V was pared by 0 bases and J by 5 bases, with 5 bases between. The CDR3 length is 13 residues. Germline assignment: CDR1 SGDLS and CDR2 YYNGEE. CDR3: CASSVEVTGELFF. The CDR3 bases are TGTGCCAGCAGCGTAGAAGTTACCGGGGAGCTGTTTTTT.

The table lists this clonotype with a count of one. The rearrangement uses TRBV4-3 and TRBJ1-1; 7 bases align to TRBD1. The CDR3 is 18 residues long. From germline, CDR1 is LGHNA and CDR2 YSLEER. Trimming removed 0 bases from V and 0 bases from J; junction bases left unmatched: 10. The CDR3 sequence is CASSQDQGVPFMNTEAFF. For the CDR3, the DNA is TGCGCCAGCAGCCAAGACCAGGGGGTGCCCTTCATGAACACTGAAGCTTTCTTT.

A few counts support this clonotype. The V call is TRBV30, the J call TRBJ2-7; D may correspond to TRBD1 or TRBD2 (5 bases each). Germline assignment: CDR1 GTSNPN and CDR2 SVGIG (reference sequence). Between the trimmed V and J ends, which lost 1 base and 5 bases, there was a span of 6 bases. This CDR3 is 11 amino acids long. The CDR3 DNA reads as TGTGCCTGGAGTGGGGGGAACGAGCAGTACTTC. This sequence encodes CAWSGGNEQYF.

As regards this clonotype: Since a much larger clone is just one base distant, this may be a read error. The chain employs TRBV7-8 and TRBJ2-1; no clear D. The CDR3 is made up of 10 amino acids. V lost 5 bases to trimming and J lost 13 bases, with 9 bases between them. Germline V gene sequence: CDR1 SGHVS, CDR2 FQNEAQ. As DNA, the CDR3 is TGTGCCAGCAGCGCAGAGACCCAGTTCTTC. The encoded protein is CASSAETQFF.

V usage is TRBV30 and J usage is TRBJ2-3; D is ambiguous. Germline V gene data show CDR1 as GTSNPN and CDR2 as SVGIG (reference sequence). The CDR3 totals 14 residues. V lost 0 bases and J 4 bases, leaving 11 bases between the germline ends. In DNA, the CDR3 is TGTGCCTGGAGTGTAGGACCGAGCGCAGATACGCAGTATTTT. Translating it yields CAWSVGPSADTQYF.

Written as DNA, the CDR3 is TGCGCCAGCAGCCAAGTGCCAGACCCTAGCTCCTACAATGAGCAGTTCTTC. Translated: CASSQVPDPSSYNEQFF. V gene TRBV4-3 combines with J gene TRBJ2-1; D not certain. Germline-derived CDR1 and CDR2 are LGHNA and YSLEER. The V end was cut by 1 base, the J end by 0 bases, with 13 bases between. The CDR3 loop spans 17 amino acids.

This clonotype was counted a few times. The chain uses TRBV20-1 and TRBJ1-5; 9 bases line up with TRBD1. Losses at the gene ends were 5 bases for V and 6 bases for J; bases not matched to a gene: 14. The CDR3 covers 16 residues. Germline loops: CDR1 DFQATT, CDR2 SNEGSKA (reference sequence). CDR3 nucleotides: TGCAGTGCTTCCTCCGGGACAGGGTGGTCGGGTCAGCCCCAGCATTTT. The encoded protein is CSASSGTGWSGQPQHF.

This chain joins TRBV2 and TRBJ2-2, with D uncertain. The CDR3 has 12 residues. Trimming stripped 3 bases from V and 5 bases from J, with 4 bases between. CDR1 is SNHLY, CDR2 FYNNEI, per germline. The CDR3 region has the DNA TGTGCCAGCAGTGAGATGACCGGGGAGCTGTTTTTT. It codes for CASSEMTGELFF.

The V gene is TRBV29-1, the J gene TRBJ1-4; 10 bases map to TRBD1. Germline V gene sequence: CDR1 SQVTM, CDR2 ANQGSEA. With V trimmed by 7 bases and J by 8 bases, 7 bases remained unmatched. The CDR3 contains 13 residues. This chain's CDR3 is CSAAGTGVEKLFF. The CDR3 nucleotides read TGCAGCGCTGCCGGGACAGGGGTGGAAAAACTGTTTTTT.

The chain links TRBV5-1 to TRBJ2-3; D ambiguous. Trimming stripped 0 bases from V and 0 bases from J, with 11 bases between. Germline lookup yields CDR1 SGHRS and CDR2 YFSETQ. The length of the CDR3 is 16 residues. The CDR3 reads CASSLEVAESTDTQYF. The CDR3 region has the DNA TGCGCCAGCAGCTTGGAGGTAGCCGAGAGCACAGATACGCAGTATTTT.

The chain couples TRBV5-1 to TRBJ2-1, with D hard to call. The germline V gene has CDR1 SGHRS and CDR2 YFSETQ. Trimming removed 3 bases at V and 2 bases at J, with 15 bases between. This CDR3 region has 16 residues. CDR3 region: CASSSRGPVTYNEQFF. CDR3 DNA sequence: TGCGCCAGCAGCTCGAGAGGACCGGTAACCTACAATGAGCAGTTCTTC.

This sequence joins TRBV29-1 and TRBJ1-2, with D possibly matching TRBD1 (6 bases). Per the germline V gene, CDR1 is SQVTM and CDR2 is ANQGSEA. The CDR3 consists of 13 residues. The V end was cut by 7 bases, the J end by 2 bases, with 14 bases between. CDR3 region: CSAGSGANYGYTF. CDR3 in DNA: TGCAGCGCTGGGTCAGGGGCGAACTATGGCTACACCTTC.

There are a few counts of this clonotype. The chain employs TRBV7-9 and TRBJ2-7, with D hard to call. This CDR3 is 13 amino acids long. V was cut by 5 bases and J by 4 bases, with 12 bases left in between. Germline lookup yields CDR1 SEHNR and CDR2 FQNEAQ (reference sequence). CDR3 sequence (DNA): TGTGCCAGCAGCCCCTTCTTGGGGTACGAGCAGTACTTC. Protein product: CASSPFLGYEQYF.

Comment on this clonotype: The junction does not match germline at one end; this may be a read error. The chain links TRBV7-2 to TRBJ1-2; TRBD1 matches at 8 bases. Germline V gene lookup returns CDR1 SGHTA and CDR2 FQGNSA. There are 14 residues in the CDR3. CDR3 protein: CANSFLDRGYGYTF. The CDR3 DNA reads TGTGCCAACAGCTTCCTAGACAGGGGATATGGCTACACCTTC.

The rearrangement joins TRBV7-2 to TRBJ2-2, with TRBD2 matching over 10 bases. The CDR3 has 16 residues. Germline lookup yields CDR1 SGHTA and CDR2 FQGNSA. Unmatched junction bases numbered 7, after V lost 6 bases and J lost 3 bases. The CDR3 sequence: CASRPPGLAYTGELFF. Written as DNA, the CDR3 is TGTGCCAGCAGACCTCCGGGACTAGCGTACACCGGGGAGCTGTTTTTT.

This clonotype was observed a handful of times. DNA for the CDR3: TGCAGTGCTGACATAGGACGCGGAGATGAGCAGTTCTTC. Encoded protein: CSADIGRGDEQFF. The V and J genes are TRBV20-1 and TRBJ2-1, with D hard to call. The germline V gene has CDR1 DFQATT and CDR2 SNEGSKA (reference sequence). Trimming took off 5 bases at V and 8 bases at J, with 16 bases between the two ends. This CDR3 comprises 13 residues.

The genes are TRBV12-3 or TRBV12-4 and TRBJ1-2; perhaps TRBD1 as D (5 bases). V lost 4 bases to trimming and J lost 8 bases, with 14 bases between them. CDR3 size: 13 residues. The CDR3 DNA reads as TGTGCCAGCAGTTGTCGGGGGAAAGGCGGCTACACCTTC. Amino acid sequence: CASSCRGKGGYTF.

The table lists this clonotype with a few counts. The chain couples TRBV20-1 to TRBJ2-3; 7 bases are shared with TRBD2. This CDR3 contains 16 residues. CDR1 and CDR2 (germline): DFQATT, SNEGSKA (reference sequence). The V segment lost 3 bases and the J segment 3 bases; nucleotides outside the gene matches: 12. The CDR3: CSASPFSGGTTDTQYF. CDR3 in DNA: TGCAGTGCTAGTCCCTTCTCGGGGGGAACGACAGATACGCAGTATTTT.

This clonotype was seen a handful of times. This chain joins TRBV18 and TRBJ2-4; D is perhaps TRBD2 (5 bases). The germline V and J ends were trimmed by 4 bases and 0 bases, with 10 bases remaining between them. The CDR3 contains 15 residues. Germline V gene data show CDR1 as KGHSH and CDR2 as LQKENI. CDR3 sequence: CASSLQRLAKNIQYF. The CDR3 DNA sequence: TGTGCCAGCTCACTCCAGCGGCTAGCCAAAAACATTCAGTACTTC.